A single TCR beta chain is shown here with its context. Its antigen is unidentified. The sample originates from a study of cytomegalovirus exposure and HLA in healthy donors. General observations from the study: In an earlier analysis, about 87% or about 30%: the productive usage of most TCR beta V segments.

The germline CDR1 and CDR2 sequences are SGHTS and YDEGEE. The CDR3 length is 14 residues. V lost 7 bases and J lost 6; bases outside the gene matches: 9. It was with 60 Vbeta and 13 Jbeta primers that the PCR ran. TCRdb's copy holds only in-frame clones and misses some; the assay was immunoSEQ multiplex PCR. The data show 80,000 to 100,000 clones, over 70% seen once. The rearrangement joins TRBV5-8 to TRBJ2-1, with TRBD1 matching 8 bases. The receptor's source is a man aged 25 to 40 in good health and CMV-seropositive. Specimen: PBMCs. The CDR3 spells CASWPGQEFNEQFF. CDR3 in DNA: TGTGCCAGCTGGCCGGGACAGGAGTTCAATGAGCAGTTCTTC.